This T cell receptor beta chain was recovered during a study of a mutant IDH1 vaccine in newly diagnosed glioma. Whole-study context: Treated individuals were approximately 60% male and 37.5% female, averaging roughly 44 years of age. Beforehand, treatment had been radiotherapy, temozolomide, or both; the majority received both. It was at week 35 that visit V12 occurred, and at week 47 that visit V13 did.

A note on this clone: What it binds is unknown.

Notes on the study in general: Evidence of vaccine-induced immune responses was documented in approximately 93% of patients.

The CDR3 runs 16 residues. CDR1 and CDR2 from the germline V gene are SGHKS and YYEKEE (reference sequence). The ends were cut back, 1 base at V and 2 bases at J, with 16 bases in the middle. Sample time point: week 35, safety follow-up. All doses held 300 ug of mutant IDH1 20-mer peptide, with topical imiquimod. Repertoires were generated with immunoSEQ multiplex PCR, while TCRdb's copy carries only in-frame clones and drops some. This table has about 69,000 clones, around 84% appearing once. The sample consisted of PBMCs, taken from a glioma patient whose treatment included an IDH1 peptide vaccine. The receptor comes from a man under 40 with glioma. This chain links TRBV5-5 with TRBJ2-7; perhaps D is TRBD1 or TRBD2 (5 bases each). This CDR3 is CASSLSAGTATYEQYF. The CDR3 DNA follows: TGTGCCAGCAGCTTGTCCGCCGGGACGGCCACCTACGAGCAGTACTTC.